The 17 T cell receptor beta chains presented below share a single source sample, sequenced in a study of blood T cell repertoires in COVID-19. Sequencing was performed with immunoSEQ multiplex PCR; in TCRdb, only in-frame clones are kept and a portion is missing. The table has about 100,000 clones, 85% to 90% seen once. The sample consisted of peripheral blood. These receptors were obtained from a human donor in a cohort sampled during active COVID-19.

The chain has TRBV28 and TRBJ2-4, with 8 bases fitting TRBD1. V lost 1 base and J lost 7; bases outside the gene matches: 6. Germline assignment: CDR1 MDHEN and CDR2 SYDVKM. This CDR3 comprises 15 residues. In DNA form, the CDR3 reads TGTGCCAGCAGTTTATCTGACAGGGGCAACAACATTCAGTACTTC. Translated: CASSLSDRGNNIQYF.

This chain links TRBV11-3 with TRBJ2-5; D is possibly TRBD2 (6 bases). Trimming took 3 bases from V and 5 from J, leaving 13 bases between them. CDR1 SGHNT and CDR2 YENEEA come from the germline V gene. This CDR3 has 14 residues. Here the CDR3 DNA reads TGTGCCAGCAGCTTGGGGGGAGACGGGGAGACCCAGTACTTC. This codes for CASSLGGDGETQYF.

The gene calls are TRBV24-1 and TRBJ2-7; 7 bases fit TRBD1. The J segment lost 5 bases and the V segment lost 9 bases, leaving 12 bases of the junction unmatched. Germline CDR1 KGHDR, CDR2 SFDVKD. CDR3 length equals 14 residues. CDR3 nucleotide sequence: TGTGCCACCTCGACCCGGGACAGTTACCACGAGCAGTACTTC. Translating gives CATSTRDSYHEQYF.

The CDR3 spells CASSGLAGFNEQFF. CDR3 bases: TGTGCCAGCAGTGGACTAGCGGGTTTTAATGAGCAGTTCTTC. This chain uses TRBV11-2 with TRBJ2-1; 11 bases match TRBD2. V lost 6 bases, J lost 7 bases, and 5 bases stayed unmatched. CDR1 is SGHAT, CDR2 FQNNGV, per germline. The CDR3 loop spans 14 amino acids.

The rearrangement joins TRBV10-1 to TRBJ1-4, with D possibly matching TRBD1 (6 bases). Germline V lookup: CDR1 WNHNN, CDR2 SYGVQD (reference sequence). This CDR3 has 16 amino acids. V was trimmed by 6 bases and J by 0 bases, leaving 14 bases between them. As DNA, the CDR3 is TGCGCCAGCAGCTCGGACAGAAGAGCAACTAATGAAAAACTGTTTTTT. It yields the protein CASSSDRRATNEKLFF.

The V call is TRBV14, the J call TRBJ1-6, with D maybe TRBD1 (6 bases). Germline loops: CDR1 SGHDN, CDR2 FVKESK. V gave up 2 bases and J gave up 4 bases, with 12 bases separating them. CDR3 length equals 16 residues. The DNA for the CDR3 is TGTGCCAGCAGCCAATTCAGGGGACCTTATAATTCACCCCTCCACTTT. This sequence encodes CASSQFRGPYNSPLHF.

This rearrangement joins TRBV5-1 to TRBJ2-1; 9 bases match TRBD2. The CDR3 loop spans 17 amino acids. Germline CDR1 is SGHRS and CDR2 is YFSETQ. The junction had 6 bases not matched to a gene; V was cut back by 2 bases and J by 0 bases. The CDR3 coding sequence is TGCGCCAGCAGCTTATCTAGCGGGACCGCCTCCTACAATGAGCAGTTCTTC. Protein product: CASSLSSGTASYNEQFF.

The CDR3 bases are TGTGCCTGGAGTTCCGGGATCTATGGCTACACCTTC. Its protein product is CAWSSGIYGYTF. This chain links TRBV30 with TRBJ1-2; D not resolved. Germline assignment: CDR1 GTSNPN and CDR2 SVGIG (reference sequence). The CDR3 is 12 residues long. V was pared by 2 bases and J by 4 bases, with 8 bases between.

V gene TRBV27 combines with J gene TRBJ1-6; 11 bases match TRBD1. CDR3 length: 16 residues. Germline V gene data show CDR1 as MNHEY and CDR2 as SMNVEV (reference sequence). Trimming took 2 bases from V and 10 from J; bases not matched to a gene: 7. This CDR3 is CASSLARDRGGSPLHF. For the CDR3, the DNA is TGTGCCAGCAGTTTAGCTCGGGACAGGGGGGGCTCACCCCTCCACTTT.

The rearrangement joins TRBV7-9 to TRBJ2-5, with no clear D. CDR3 length equals 14 residues. Germline lookup yields CDR1 SEHNR and CDR2 FQNEAQ (reference sequence). The ends were cut back, 1 base at V and 1 base at J, with 7 bases in the middle. The CDR3 region has the DNA TGTGCCAGCAGCTTAGGCAGGCTCCAAGAGACCCAGTACTTC. Translating it yields CASSLGRLQETQYF. The entire variable domain, with the rest obtained from reference TRBV7-9 and TRBJ2-5, is as follows: DTGVSQNPRHKITKRGQNVTFRCDPISEHNRLYWYRQTLGQGPEFLTYFQNEAQLEKSRLLSDRFSAERPKGSFSTLEIQRTEQGDSAMYLCASSLGRLQETQYFGPGTRLLVL.

J is TRBJ2-2 and V is TRBV19, with D tentatively TRBD1 (5 bases). This CDR3 has 14 residues. Looked up from germline, CDR1 is LNHDA and CDR2 is SQIVND (reference sequence). Trimming left V 1 base short and J 3 bases short, with 6 bases between. CDR3 sequence reads: CASSIARDTGELFF. CDR3 DNA: TGTGCCAGTAGTATAGCCAGGGACACCGGGGAGCTGTTTTTT.

V usage is TRBV10-3 and J usage is TRBJ2-2; TRBD2 agrees at 14 bases. The CDR3 is 18 amino acids. With 3 bases clipped from V and 3 bases from J, the junction kept 6 bases outside the gene matches. The germline V gene has CDR1 ENHRY and CDR2 SYGVKD. CDR3 sequence: CAISDMGGLAGDTGELFF. DNA for the CDR3: TGTGCCATCAGTGACATGGGGGGACTAGCGGGAGACACCGGGGAGCTGTTTTTT.

The V gene is TRBV29-1, the J gene TRBJ2-3; D ambiguous. There are 12 residues in the CDR3. Between the trimmed V and J ends, which lost 7 bases and 4 bases, there was a span of 12 bases. Germline V gene lookup returns CDR1 SQVTM and CDR2 ANQGSEA. CDR3 in amino acids: CSAHQSPDTQYF. The CDR3 DNA follows: TGCAGCGCACACCAAAGTCCAGATACGCAGTATTTT.

This clone has just one count. The chain is built from TRBV28 and TRBJ2-3; 12 nucleotides align to TRBD1. The CDR3 runs to 17 residues. V lost 5 bases to trimming and J lost 3 bases; unmatched junction nucleotides: 9. From germline, CDR1 is MDHEN and CDR2 SYDVKM. The CDR3 loop reads CASSTPGQGAGTDTQYF. CDR3 sequence (DNA): TGTGCCAGCAGTACACCGGGACAGGGGGCGGGGACAGATACGCAGTATTTT.

The J gene is TRBJ2-7, the V gene TRBV9; maybe TRBD1 (5 bases). The CDR3 totals 16 residues. Looked up from germline, CDR1 is SGDLS and CDR2 is YYNGEE. Deletions cut 0 bases from V and 8 bases from J, with 21 bases between. The CDR3 loop is CASSVGVLGEEHQQYF. The CDR3 coding sequence is TGTGCCAGCAGCGTAGGGGTTTTAGGGGAAGAACACCAGCAGTACTTC.

This sequence joins TRBV12-3 or TRBV12-4 and TRBJ1-6; D is uncertain. The ends were cut back, 1 base at V and 18 bases at J, with 10 bases in the middle. The CDR3 has 11 residues. The CDR3: CASSLGRGNHF. DNA for the CDR3: TGTGCCAGCAGTTTAGGGCGGGGTAACCACTTT.

The chain links TRBV19 to TRBJ1-4; TRBD1 aligns across 7 bases. Germline V CDR1 and CDR2: LNHDA, SQIVND (reference sequence). This CDR3 comprises 15 residues. J lost 5 bases, V lost 6 bases, and 9 bases had no gene match. The CDR3 DNA follows: TGTGCCAGTAGCTCAAAAGGGACAGCAAATGAAAAACTGTTTTTT. Protein: CASSSKGTANEKLFF.